This is a list of T cell receptor beta chains from one sample in a study of blood T cell repertoires in COVID-19. The method was immunoSEQ multiplex PCR; TCRdb's version includes in-frame clones alone and lacks a portion of them. Here the sample spans 380,000 or so clones, around 88% being singletons. Material for sequencing was peripheral blood. Receptors originate from a woman between 55 and 75 years old with COVID-19, enrolled during active disease. Each CDR3 is given with its conserved first and last residue. D genes are given only for firm matches. Clone size appears in some rows only: once, few, many, or a class for an expanded clone.

CASWGQSYGYTF | TGTGCCAGTTGGGGACAGAGCTATGGCTACACCTTC | TRBJ1-2 | once | TRBD1 | TRBV12-3/TRBV12-4
CASSLVEAWGNIQYF | TGTGCCAGCAGCTTAGTGGAGGCATGGGGAAACATTCAGTACTTC | TRBJ2-4 | . | . | TRBV11-2
CASSISHRDNEQFF | TGTGCCAGTAGTATCTCCCACCGGGACAATGAGCAGTTCTTC | TRBJ2-1 | . | . | TRBV19
CASSRQPQETQYF | TGTGCCAGCAGCCGACAGCCCCAAGAGACCCAGTACTTC | TRBJ2-5 | . | . | TRBV7-9
CASSLGGGGPETQYF | TGCGCCAGCAGCTTGGGCGGGGGGGGGCCGGAGACCCAGTACTTC | TRBJ2-5 | . | TRBD2 | TRBV5-1
CASSLGTSGQETQYF | TGCGCCAGCAGCTTGGGTACTAGCGGTCAAGAGACCCAGTACTTC | TRBJ2-5 | . | TRBD2 | TRBV5-1
CASRPTSSNEQFF | TGTGCCAGCAGGCCGACTAGCTCCAATGAGCAGTTCTTC | TRBJ2-1 | . | TRBD2 | TRBV6-6
CASSELGQPLTYSNQPQHF | TGTGCCAGCAGTGAGCTGGGACAACCTCTTACATATAGCAATCAGCCCCAGCATTTT | TRBJ1-5 | once | . | TRBV6-1
CASSANSDGYTF | TGTGCCAGCTCCGCCAACTCGGATGGCTACACCTTC | TRBJ1-2 | . | . | TRBV18
CASSQTPETGLNGYTF | TGTGCCAGCAGCCAAACCCCCGAGACAGGGTTAAATGGCTACACCTTC | TRBJ1-2 | . | TRBD1 | TRBV4-2
CASSQELGGAEAFF | TGTGCCAGCAGCCAAGAACTGGGAGGGGCTGAAGCTTTCTTT | TRBJ1-1 | . | . | TRBV4-2
CASSPQGATEAFF | TGTGCCAGCTCGCCACAGGGGGCGACTGAAGCTTTCTTT | TRBJ1-1 | . | TRBD1 | TRBV18
CASGFGREEREGYGYTF | TGTGCTAGTGGTTTTGGTCGGGAGGAAAGGGAGGGCTATGGCTACACCTTC | TRBJ1-2 | . | . | TRBV12-5
CASSPGTGVYNEQFF | TGTGCCAGCAGCCCCGGGACAGGGGTCTACAATGAGCAGTTCTTC | TRBJ2-1 | . | TRBD1 | TRBV7-8
CAVGRGGRTEAFF | TGTGCCGTGGGGCGTGGGGGGAGGACTGAAGCTTTCTTT | TRBJ1-1 | . | . | TRBV27
CASSYPGQGNTGELFF | TGTGCCAGCAGTTATCCGGGACAGGGAAACACCGGGGAGCTGTTTTTT | TRBJ2-2 | . | TRBD1 | TRBV28
CASSLPGDSGNTIYF | TGTGCCAGCAGCTTACCGGGGGACTCTGGAAACACCATATATTTT | TRBJ1-3 | . | . | TRBV7-8
CASSLTLLAGGIPGELFF | TGTGCCAGCAGCCTAACCTTACTAGCGGGGGGGATCCCCGGGGAGCTGTTTTTT | TRBJ2-2 | . | TRBD2 | TRBV9
CASSRDQGNSPLHF | TGTGCCAGCAGCCGTGACCAGGGGAATTCACCCCTCCACTTT | TRBJ1-6 | . | . | TRBV6-2/TRBV6-3
CASSPRRGSYNEQFF | TGTGCCAGCAGCCCACGACGGGGCTCCTACAATGAGCAGTTCTTC | TRBJ2-1 | . | . | TRBV7-2
CASSFTGTGELFF | TGCGCCAGCAGCTTTACAGGGACCGGGGAGCTGTTTTTT | TRBJ2-2 | . | . | TRBV5-1
CASTFPDRSLTNTGELFF | TGTGCCAGCACCTTCCCAGACAGGTCCCTTACGAACACCGGGGAGCTGTTTTTT | TRBJ2-2 | . | . | TRBV11-2
CASRGQGVEKLFF | TGTGCCAGTAGAGGTCAGGGGGTCGAAAAACTGTTTTTT | TRBJ1-4 | . | TRBD1 | TRBV19
CASSYGTGEIDTEAFF | TGTGCCAGCAGTTACGGGACAGGTGAAATCGACACTGAAGCTTTCTTT | TRBJ1-1 | . | TRBD1 | TRBV6-5
CASSLERGGAFF | TGTGCCAGCAGCTTGGAAAGGGGGGGCGCTTTCTTT | TRBJ1-1 | . | . | TRBV11-2
CASSLEWTGVDEQYF | TGTGCCAGCAGCTTAGAATGGACAGGGGTGGACGAGCAGTACTTC | TRBJ2-7 | . | TRBD1 | TRBV11-2
CASSSPGHSNQPQHF | TGTGCCAGCAGCTCCCCGGGACACAGCAATCAGCCCCAGCATTTT | TRBJ1-5 | few | . | TRBV7-3
CASSIWTSGGTQETQYF | TGTGCCAGCAGCATCTGGACTAGCGGGGGGACCCAAGAGACCCAGTACTTC | TRBJ2-5 | . | TRBD2 | TRBV7-2
CASSLMIFGSSWARRHEYGYTF | TGTGCCAGCAGCTTAATGATCTTTGGGAGTTCCTGGGCTCGACGACACGAATATGGCTACACCTTC | TRBJ1-2 | . | . | TRBV7-8
CASSILAGPQETQYF | TGTGCCAGTAGTATCCTAGCGGGGCCCCAAGAGACCCAGTACTTC | TRBJ2-5 | . | TRBD2 | TRBV19